This passage covers 27 T cell receptor beta chains from one sample sequenced in a study of blood T cells in healthy people across ages. Alongside a J-beta primer mix, a sample-barcoded 5' primer served in a second PCR lasting about 7 to 12 cycles. TCRdb re-called the 5' RACE reads through MiXCR, storing one row per CDR3 protein. This table has 630,000 or so distinct CDR3 sequences, about a third appearing once. What was sequenced was blood. These receptors were taken from a woman aged 80 or over in good health.

The CDR3 loop is CASSETRKGSEQFF. The CDR3 region has the DNA TGTGCCAGCAGCGAGACCCGTAAAGGGAGTGAGCAGTTCTTC. V usage is TRBV9 and J usage is TRBJ2-1, with D maybe TRBD2 (5 bases). V was clipped by 3 bases and J by 9 bases, with 16 bases between them. The CDR3 contains 14 residues. Germline-derived CDR1 and CDR2 are SGDLS and YYNGEE.

This clonotype was picked up a small number of times. The chain employs TRBV10-3 and TRBJ2-4, with 9 bases aligning to TRBD2. Trimming cost V 4 bases and J 13 bases; bases outside gene matches: 14. The CDR3 covers 15 residues. Germline V gene lookup returns CDR1 ENHRY and CDR2 SYGVKD. The CDR3 DNA reads TGTGCCATCAGTGTAGGTAGCGGGGGAGAAAATGAGCAGTACTTC. Amino acids: CAISVGSGGENEQYF.

This clonotype was counted ten times or more. This sequence joins TRBV20-1 and TRBJ2-3, with TRBD1 identical over 9 bases. The junction had 3 bases not matched to a gene; V was cut back by 3 bases and J by 5 bases. Germline CDR1 and CDR2: DFQATT and SNEGSKA (reference sequence). The CDR3 sequence is 13 residues long. CDR3 loop: CSARGQGRDTQYF. The DNA for the CDR3 is TGCAGTGCTAGGGGACAGGGTCGAGATACGCAGTATTTT.

The chain couples TRBV29-1 to TRBJ1-2; D is possibly TRBD1 (5 bases). V shed 5 bases and J shed 8 bases, with 15 bases lying between them. CDR1 is SQVTM, CDR2 ANQGSEA, per germline. CDR3 size: 12 residues. CDR3 amino acids: CSVLDSRLGYTF. In nucleotides, the CDR3 is TGCAGCGTTCTAGACAGTCGTTTGGGCTACACCTTC.

Turning to this clonotype: Since the CDR3 does not end with the conserved phenylalanine or tryptophan, this likely comes from a read error. The chain combines TRBV20-1 with TRBJ2-5, with 8 bases fitting TRBD2. V was pared by 7 bases and J by 1 base, with 8 bases of the junction left unmatched. There are 14 residues in the CDR3. Germline V gives CDR1 DFQATT, CDR2 SNEGSKA (reference sequence). The CDR3 DNA reads TGCAGTGTTACCCCACTAGCGGCCCAAGAGACCCAGTACTGC. Its translation: CSVTPLAAQETQYC.

This clonotype was observed a handful of times. The chain combines TRBV10-3 with TRBJ1-1, with D possibly TRBD1 on 6 matching bases. The CDR3 extends over 14 amino acids. The V gene's germline CDR1 is ENHRY and CDR2 SYGVKD. V lost 7 bases and J 5 bases, leaving 17 bases between the germline ends. CDR3 bases: TGTGCCATCACCCCTGGCCAACAGGGTACTGAAGCTTTCTTT. It yields the protein CAITPGQQGTEAFF.

This clonotype was recorded a few times. Given a much more abundant clone one base away, this may be a read error. The rearrangement uses TRBV20-1 and TRBJ2-1; the D gene is possibly TRBD1 (6 bases). Trimming left V 3 bases short and J 9 bases short, with 21 bases between. The germline gives CDR1 DFQATT, CDR2 SNEGSKA (reference sequence). This CDR3 has 15 residues. The CDR3 reads CSASQPAGVSAEQFF. The CDR3 DNA is TGCAGTGCTAGCCAACCGGCAGGGGTAAGCGCTGAGCAGTTCTTC.

CDR3 in amino acids: CASSPDLDLGNSPLHF. The DNA of the CDR3 is TGCGCCAGCAGCCCTGATTTGGACCTGGGGAATTCACCCCTCCACTTT. This chain connects TRBV5-1 to TRBJ1-6; D is undetermined. The CDR3 totals 16 residues. Per germline, CDR1 SGHRS and CDR2 YFSETQ. V lost 4 bases, J lost 7 bases, and 18 bases lay in between.

This clonotype was seen a handful of times. The chain employs TRBV28 and TRBJ2-1, with D tentatively TRBD2 (7 bases). CDR3 length: 15 residues. The V and J ends lost 0 bases and 7 bases respectively, with 13 bases between them. Germline V gene sequence: CDR1 MDHEN, CDR2 SYDVKM. CDR3 in DNA: TGTGCCAGCAGTTTATGGGGGGGGACAACGAATGAGCAGTTCTTC. Protein sequence: CASSLWGGTTNEQFF.

This clonotype was seen ten or more times. The V and J genes are TRBV7-2 and TRBJ2-5; 9 bases fit TRBD2. V was pared by 1 base and J by 4 bases, with 4 bases of the junction left unmatched. In germline, CDR1 is SGHTA, CDR2 FQGNSA. The CDR3 is made up of 15 amino acids. CDR3 loop: CASSLDAGGLETQYF. The CDR3 DNA sequence: TGTGCCAGCAGCTTAGATGCGGGGGGGCTAGAGACCCAGTACTTC.

This clonotype was detected once. The chain uses TRBV6-6 and TRBJ1-3; a weak D match, TRBD1 (5 bases). This CDR3 spans 16 amino acids. Trimming cost V 3 bases and J 3 bases, with 15 bases left between them. Germline V CDR1 and CDR2: MNHNY, SVGAGI (reference sequence). Here the CDR3 DNA reads TGTGCCAGCAGTTATGGTCGGGGCCAGTATGGAAACACCATATATTTT. It is translated as CASSYGRGQYGNTIYF.

This clonotype was seen repeatedly, ten times or more. This chain links TRBV28 with TRBJ2-1; either TRBD1 or TRBD2 may fit D (5 bases each). The CDR3 length is 15 residues. Trimming stripped 4 bases from V and 7 bases from J, with 17 bases between. CDR1 MDHEN and CDR2 SYDVKM come from the germline V gene. The CDR3: CASSYLSGTLNEQFF. CDR3 coding DNA: TGTGCCAGCAGTTACCTATCCGGGACGCTTAATGAGCAGTTCTTC.

This clonotype was counted many times. The chain carries TRBV7-3 and TRBJ2-5, with 9 bases matching TRBD2. Germline V gives CDR1 SGHTA, CDR2 FQGTGA. CDR3 length: 14 residues. V lost 2 bases, J lost 7 bases, and 5 bases stayed unmatched. The CDR3 sequence: CASSLAGGTGTQYF. DNA of the CDR3: TGTGCCAGCAGCTTAGCGGGGGGGACGGGGACCCAGTACTTC. The complete variable domain, with remaining parts taken from reference TRBV7-3 and TRBJ2-5, reads GAGVSQTPSNKVTEKGKYVELRCDPISGHTALYWYRQSLGQGPEFLIYFQGTGAADDSGLPNDRFFAVRPEGSVSTLKIQRTERGDSAVYLCASSLAGGTGTQYFGPGTRLLVL.

This chain uses TRBV7-8 with TRBJ2-1; 7 bases agree with TRBD2. The CDR3 totals 14 residues. Germline V gene sequence: CDR1 SGHVS, CDR2 FQNEAQ. The J segment lost 7 bases and the V segment lost 5 bases, leaving 8 bases of the junction unmatched. CDR3 nucleotides: TGTGCCAGCAGCCACCAGCGGGGAGGGAATGAGCAGTTCTTC. Encoded protein: CASSHQRGGNEQFF.

In its sample, this clonotype was seen many times. The chain couples TRBV5-1 to TRBJ2-1; D is unresolved. CDR3 length equals 14 residues. Germline loops: CDR1 SGHRS, CDR2 YFSETQ. V was clipped by 4 bases and J by 6 bases, with 14 bases between them. The CDR3 DNA reads TGCGCCAGCAGCCCCTCAGTTGTCTCCAATGAGCAGTTCTTC. Protein sequence: CASSPSVVSNEQFF.

This clonotype was found many times. This chain links TRBV20-1 with TRBJ2-3; 7 positions agree with TRBD2. The CDR3 sequence is 13 residues long. V shed 3 bases, J shed 4 bases, and the junction held 4 bases outside the gene matches. The germline V gene encodes CDR1 DFQATT and CDR2 SNEGSKA (reference sequence). This CDR3 reads CSASWGGADTQYF. The CDR3 DNA reads TGCAGTGCTAGCTGGGGGGGTGCAGATACGCAGTATTTT.

The V call is TRBV3-1, the J call TRBJ1-5; tentative D call: TRBD1 (5 bases). The CDR3 is made up of 17 amino acids. Germline V gene sequence: CDR1 LGHDT, CDR2 YNNKEL (reference sequence). V was clipped by 0 bases and J by 5 bases, with 17 bases between them. CDR3 bases: TGTGCCAGCAGCCAAGATCCCGGGGGGAGGGGCGATCAGCCCCAGCATTTT. This encodes CASSQDPGGRGDQPQHF.

V usage is TRBV20-1 and J usage is TRBJ1-6; unclear D gene. The germline V and J ends were trimmed by 3 bases and 0 bases, with 9 bases remaining between them. There are 15 residues in the CDR3. Per the germline V gene, CDR1 is DFQATT and CDR2 is SNEGSKA (reference sequence). Written as DNA, the CDR3 is TGCAGTGCTAGGGAGCCGGGCTCCTATAATTCACCCCTCCACTTT. Protein product: CSAREPGSYNSPLHF.

This clonotype was recorded many times. The chain combines TRBV7-2 with TRBJ1-5; 9 nucleotides align to TRBD1. The CDR3 is 14 amino acids. Trimming at V came to 5 bases and at J to 7 bases, leaving 6 bases not matched to a gene. The germline gives CDR1 SGHTA, CDR2 FQGNSA. DNA for the CDR3: TGTGCCAGCAGCACGACAGGGGGGAGCCAGCCCCAGCATTTT. Translated: CASSTTGGSQPQHF.

The chain carries TRBV11-3 and TRBJ2-5; a weak D match, TRBD2 (7 bases). The CDR3 sequence is 16 residues long. The germline V gene encodes CDR1 SGHNT and CDR2 YENEEA. Trimming took off 5 bases at V and 11 bases at J, with 27 bases between the two ends. CDR3 amino acids: CASSLQPGGSYNEQYF. CDR3 DNA sequence: TGTGCCAGCAGCCTACAGCCGGGGGGCTCCTACAATGAGCAGTACTTC.

This clonotype was seen only once. The chain couples TRBV7-4 to TRBJ2-3; 7 positions agree with TRBD1. Per the germline V gene, CDR1 is SGHVT and CDR2 is SQSDAQ. The CDR3 length is 15 residues. Unmatched junction bases numbered 8, after V lost 5 bases and J lost 3 bases. CDR3 in DNA: TGTGCCAGCAGCCTCGGGACAGCCTTAACAGATACGCAGTATTTT. It codes for CASSLGTALTDTQYF.

About this clonotype itself: At one end, the junction sequence differs from germline, possibly due to a read error. This sequence joins TRBV27 and TRBJ2-5; 12 bases are a match to TRBD2. CDR3 length equals 15 residues. Germline CDR1 reads MNHEY; CDR2 reads SMNVEV (reference sequence). The CDR3 loop is CGSSSSGGALGEQYF. In DNA form, the CDR3 reads TGTGGCAGCAGTTCTAGCGGGGGGGCCCTCGGTGAGCAGTACTTC.

This clonotype was observed a few times. This chain connects TRBV5-1 to TRBJ1-6, with D perhaps matching TRBD1 (5 bases). The CDR3 has 15 amino acids. Germline CDR1 is SGHRS and CDR2 is YFSETQ. Trimming took off 0 bases at V and 8 bases at J, with 12 bases between the two ends. The CDR3 here is CASSLAGGSDSPLHF. In DNA, the CDR3 is TGCGCCAGCAGCTTGGCCGGGGGGAGCGATTCACCCCTCCACTTT.

This clonotype showed up many times. The chain combines TRBV21-1 with TRBJ1-2; the table's D call of TRBD1 was not tested on the DNA. TRBV21-1 constitutes a pseudogene. The CDR3 is made up of 15 amino acids. CDR3 loop: CASSKWGGQGNGYTF. In DNA form, the CDR3 reads TGTGCCAGCAGCAAATGGGGGGGACAGGGGAATGGCTACACCTTC.

To note about this clonotype: Relative to the germline gene, one junction end is altered; a read error may explain this. The chain has TRBV30 and TRBJ2-7; no clear D gene. In germline, CDR1 is GTSNPN, CDR2 SVGIG (reference sequence). CDR3 size: 13 residues. The CDR3 loop is CAWSVESSYGQYF. In DNA form, the CDR3 reads TGTGCCTGGAGCGTGGAGAGTAGCTACGGGCAGTACTTC.

Many counts were recorded for this clonotype. J is TRBJ2-7 and V is TRBV28, with D possibly called TRBD1 or TRBD2 (6 bases each). Trimming stripped 5 bases from V and 4 bases from J, with 21 bases between. The CDR3 length is 16 residues. Looked up from germline, CDR1 is MDHEN and CDR2 is SYDVKM. This CDR3 is CASSAPRDGGFYEQYF. The CDR3 bases are TGTGCCAGCAGTGCACCCCGGGACGGGGGCTTTTACGAGCAGTACTTC.

The chain carries TRBV7-2 and TRBJ1-2, with a possible D match to TRBD1 (6 bases). The germline V and J ends were trimmed by 5 bases and 8 bases, with 15 bases remaining between them. Per germline, CDR1 SGHTA and CDR2 FQGNSA. This CDR3 has 13 residues. CDR3 amino acids: CASSPRYGGGYTF. The CDR3 nucleotides are TGTGCCAGCAGCCCACGATATGGGGGCGGCTACACCTTC.